This entry features one TCR beta chain sequence. V was pared by 4 bases and J by 4 bases, with 14 bases of the junction left unmatched. Germline CDR1 reads SGDLS; CDR2 reads YYNGEE. The length of the CDR3 is 16 residues. The sample originates from a study of shared T cell receptors in the human thymus. Repertoires were generated with immunoSEQ multiplex PCR, while TCRdb's copy carries only in-frame clones and drops some. The table includes hundreds of thousands of clones, more than 85% detected once. The chain has TRBV9 and TRBJ2-7, with 7 bases aligning to TRBD1. The specimen was thymocytes. This sequence was found in a human donor. CDR3: CASSQSETGIMYEQYF. In DNA, the CDR3 is TGTGCCAGCAGCCAAAGCGAGACAGGGATTATGTACGAGCAGTACTTC.